Shown below are 8 T cell receptor beta chains from a single sample sequenced in a study of radiation and T cells in renal cell carcinoma. Time point of the sample: baseline pretreatment blood. Treatment: 15 Gy SBRT to primary tumor, nephrectomy 4 weeks later. The assay was immunoSEQ multiplex PCR, and TCRdb's table has in-frame clones only and misses some. Of 55,000 to 65,000 clones in the sample, approximately 80% are singletons; the top ten hold roughly 8%. Sequences were derived from blood, sampled from a patient whose treatment included radiotherapy and nephrectomy. All receptors derive from a man aged 55 to 70 with renal cell carcinoma.

This clone came up once. This chain links TRBV6-6 with TRBJ1-1; no definite D call. Trimming removed 6 bases from V and 0 bases from J, with 11 bases in between. CDR1 is MNHNY, CDR2 SVGAGI, per germline (reference sequence). CDR3 length: 14 residues. CDR3: CASRYTTLNTEAFF. As DNA, the CDR3 is TGTGCCAGCAGATACACGACTTTGAACACTGAAGCTTTCTTT.

The rearrangement links TRBV19 to TRBJ1-5; tentatively, D is TRBD1 (5 bases). The CDR3 totals 15 residues. Between the trimmed V and J ends, which lost 0 bases and 7 bases, there was a span of 13 bases. Germline loops: CDR1 LNHDA, CDR2 SQIVND (reference sequence). CDR3 region: CASSIDWGVGQPQHF. The DNA for the CDR3 is TGTGCCAGTAGTATAGATTGGGGGGTTGGACAGCCCCAGCATTTT.

The chain combines TRBV19 with TRBJ1-3; 7 bases are shared with TRBD1. V lost 7 bases to trimming and J lost 3 bases; unmatched junction nucleotides: 9. Per the germline V gene, CDR1 is LNHDA and CDR2 is SQIVND (reference sequence). The CDR3 extends over 15 amino acids. CDR3 coding DNA: TGTGCCAGTAAGCAGGGGGAGTTTGGTGGAAACACCATATATTTT. This gives the protein CASKQGEFGGNTIYF.

CDR3 protein: CSVDLAFGGEQYV. In DNA form, the CDR3 reads TGCAGCGTTGACTTAGCATTTGGCGGCGAGCAGTACGTC. V gene TRBV29-1 combines with J gene TRBJ2-7; D gene uncertain. CDR3 length equals 13 residues. Germline assignment: CDR1 SQVTM and CDR2 ANQGSEA. The ends were cut back, 3 bases at V and 6 bases at J, with 15 bases in the middle.

The chain couples TRBV4-1 to TRBJ2-7, with D unclear. V was pared by 4 bases and J by 7 bases, with 14 bases between. The CDR3 runs 13 residues. CDR1 and CDR2 (germline): MGHRA, YSYEKL. As DNA, the CDR3 is TGCGCCAGCAGCCGGTCGATCGCGGAAGAGCAGTACTTC. Amino acids: CASSRSIAEEQYF.

V is TRBV6-6 and J is TRBJ1-5; TRBD1 aligns across 8 bases. CDR3 length: 14 residues. V lost 5 bases to trimming and J lost 2 bases; unmatched junction nucleotides: 2. Germline V CDR1 and CDR2: MNHNY, SVGAGI (reference sequence). CDR3: CASSPQGGNQPQHF. Here the CDR3 DNA reads TGTGCCAGCAGTCCACAGGGGGGCAATCAGCCCCAGCATTTT.

This clone was detected only a few times. The CDR3 reads CASSRTGVGEAFF. The CDR3 DNA reads as TGTGCCAGCAGTCGCACAGGGGTGGGTGAAGCTTTCTTT. This chain connects TRBV27 to TRBJ1-1; TRBD1 matches at 7 bases. Germline V gives CDR1 MNHEY, CDR2 SMNVEV (reference sequence). The CDR3 spans 13 residues. V shed 5 bases, J shed 7 bases, and the junction held 7 bases outside the gene matches.

This clone was seen only once. This sequence joins TRBV7-9 and TRBJ1-2; unclear D gene. Germline V gene lookup returns CDR1 SEHNR and CDR2 FQNEAQ (reference sequence). Trimming removed 5 bases at V and 5 bases at J, with 15 bases between. CDR3 length equals 14 residues. CDR3 protein: CASSIVHTAYGYTF. The CDR3 nucleotides read TGTGCCAGCAGCATAGTTCACACAGCATATGGCTACACCTTC.